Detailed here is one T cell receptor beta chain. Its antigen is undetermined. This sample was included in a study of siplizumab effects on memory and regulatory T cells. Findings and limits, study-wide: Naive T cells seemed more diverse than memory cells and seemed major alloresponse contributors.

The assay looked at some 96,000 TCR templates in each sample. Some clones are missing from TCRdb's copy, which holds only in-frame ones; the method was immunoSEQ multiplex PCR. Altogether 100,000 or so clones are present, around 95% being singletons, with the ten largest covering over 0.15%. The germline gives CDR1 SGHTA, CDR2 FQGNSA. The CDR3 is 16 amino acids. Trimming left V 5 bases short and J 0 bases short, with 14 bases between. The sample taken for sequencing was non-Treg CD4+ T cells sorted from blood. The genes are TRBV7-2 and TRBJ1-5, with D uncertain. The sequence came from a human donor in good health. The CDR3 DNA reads TGTGCCAGCAGCGCCGTGTGGTGGGATAGCAATCAGCCCCAGCATTTT. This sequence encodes CASSAVWWDSNQPQHF. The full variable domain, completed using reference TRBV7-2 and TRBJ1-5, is GAGVSQSPSNKVTEKGKDVELRCDPISGHTALYWYRQSLGQGLEFLIYFQGNSAPDKSGLPSDRFSAERTGGSVSTLTIQRTQQEDSAVYLCASSAVWWDSNQPQHFGDGTRLSIL.